This T cell receptor (beta chain) was obtained from a study of regulatory T cells in long-lasting Graves disease listed by TCRdb under 2021. Describing the broader study: In the newly diagnosed Graves' disease group, patients had been taking antithyroid drugs for less than 3 months. Peripheral blood TCR sequencing and RNA sequencing compared persistent Graves' disease patients with newly diagnosed Graves' disease patients. The study took place in China and was registered as a clinical trial. A total of some 35 samples underwent TCR sequencing, from roughly 13 patients with persistent Graves' disease and some 20 patients with newly diagnosed Graves' disease. Summary of the overall study and its limitations: Persistent patients shared more public clonotypes among themselves (around 2,500) than newly diagnosed patients did (more than 850). The small sample size was acknowledged by the authors as a limitation that may reduce accuracy. TRBV28, TRBJ1-2 and TRBJ2-5 were preferentially used in persistent disease, while TRBV20-1 and TRBJ2-1 were favored in newly diagnosed disease. Peripheral blood alone was examined, since thyroid tissue, which constituted the primary lesion, could not be accessed. Sequencing and analysis were restricted to the TCR beta chain. Compared with newly diagnosed patients, persistent Graves' disease patients had lower TCR Shannon entropy and fewer highly expanded clones, which suggests clonal expansion.

At least ten counts were recorded for this clonotype. It has no known antigen specificity. No base quality information exists; no much larger clone differs at one position. What the time point label conveys for this sample: newly diagnosed GD, antithyroid drugs for less than 3 months. RNA was extracted from PBMCs in TRIzol for both TCR sequencing and RNA sequencing. The diagnosis of Graves' disease followed American Thyroid Association guidelines. Patients for the study were recruited at an endocrinology department in Xi'an, China. Each patient gave approximately 10 milliliters of peripheral blood, collected in an EDTA anticoagulant tube. Ficoll Paque Plus density gradient separation was used to isolate PBMCs, and no additional T cell sorting was done. An Agilent 2100 Bioanalyzer and agarose gel were used to check RNA quality, while a NanoDrop 2000 measured RNA concentration. Library generation was performed with multiplex PCR. For sequencing, an Illumina HiSeq 4000 was employed. CDR3 regions were amplified by Arm-PCR with iRepertoire HTBI primers to construct TCR beta libraries. Before sequencing, the PCR products underwent gel purification. In the authors' own workflow: A total of 60 to 80 TRBV and 14 TRBJ segments were identified across samples and were used for gene usage analysis of CDR3 amino acid clonotypes. COPE and FqMerger were used to merge the filtered high-quality paired reads into contigs. BLAST was used to align contigs to the IMGT TRBV, TRBD and TRBJ reference genes, and CDR3 was defined following IMGT. Clonotypes above 0.1% frequency were classified as highly expanded clones. Shannon entropy was used to measure repertoire diversity, and the Gini coefficient was used to measure V-J evenness. Clonotypes shared by more than one individual were considered public. TCRdb reanalyzed the raw reads on its own, using fastp at Q25 for trimming and MiXCR for clone calling, and kept in-frame beta chains. Here each entry gathers all rows of one CDR3 protein and keeps the most common genes and DNA. The V and J calls and clone size are TCRdb's, not the authors'. The sample table contains around 500,000 distinct CDR3 sequences; only one count was recorded for about 16% of them. Roughly 25% of the sample rests with the top ten.

From a lookup of the germline V gene (reference sequence), CDR1 and CDR2 are SGHKS and YYEKEE. V is trimmed back by 0 bases and J by 7 bases, and the junction contains 4 bases that no gene match accounts for. The CDR3 sequence holds 15 residues, the cysteine and phenylalanine included. Only the CDR3 DNA is retained, 45 bases long and in frame from the first base. The data were also submitted as part of a second study, on T cells in Graves' hyperthyroidism and ophthalmopathy. The second study, in turn, reports: Graves' hyperthyroidism was defined as stable when no progression to ophthalmopathy occurred over 18 months of follow-up. Hyperthyroidism patients were newly diagnosed, had a disease duration of under 2 months, and were aged 18 to 65 years. Any patient with an uncontrolled infection, another autoimmune disease, pregnancy or lactation was excluded. Clinical symptoms, serum thyroxine and TRAb, thyroid ultrasound, and orbital computed tomography formed the basis for the diagnoses. The first round of RT-PCR for the TCR CDR3 was performed with the HTBI primer set and the Qiagen OneStep RT-PCR kit. Most expanded thyroid clonotypes (frequency above 0.001) were also detected in blood, a finding suggesting that blood repertoires may reflect thyroid immune responses. A model built on a 13 V-J signature distinguished ophthalmopathy from stable hyperthyroidism, reaching around 90% sensitivity and about 81% specificity in cross-validation and 80%/75% in testing. In validation, the model predicted progression to ophthalmopathy a median of approximately 6.3 months before onset, with approximately 70% sensitivity and nearly 75% specificity. To identify distinguishing TCR V-J signatures, a discovery cohort of about 95 patients was used, comprising 40 to 45 with Graves' ophthalmopathy and around 57 with stable Graves' hyperthyroidism. Prospective prediction of ophthalmopathy was tested in an independent validation cohort consisting of 18 hyperthyroidism patients and approximately 16 patients who later progressed to ophthalmopathy. The approximately 98 discovery patients were randomly divided into training and test sets at a 7:3 ratio. In addition, the study compared T-cell repertoires in thyroid tissue and in blood from several Graves' hyperthyroidism patients. After blood sampling, hyperthyroidism patients were treated with methimazole at a starting dose of 30 mg daily, and ophthalmopathy patients were treated with high-dose intravenous methylprednisolone. A second multiplex PCR round built the libraries, followed by size selection and purification. The libraries were sequenced on an Illumina HiSeq2000 using paired-end 100 bp reads. SOAPnuke was used to process the raw data, with reads discarded if the reads contained adapters or uncalled bases, had a mean Phred below 15, or lacked an exact constant-primer or identifier match. High-quality paired reads were merged using COPE v1.2.5, and each unique nucleotide sequence was defined as a clonotype. MiTCR v1.1 was used to align the clonotypes against IMGT TRBV, TRBD and TRBJ reference segments. Only V-J combinations with frequency above 0.0001, covering 99% to 99.2% of repertoires, were analysed. The TCS score was defined as the ratio of F50 (clonal expansion) to E x V (chaos), calculated using BLOSUM62-based TCRdist between CDR3 peptides within each V-J. Welch's t-statistics and random forest reduced fewer than 550 V-J features to 13, which were used in a naive Bayes classifier (R e1071). No statistical method was used to set the sample size in advance, and investigators knew the group allocation. The paper reports TCR Vbeta CDR3 sequencing of 130 to 150 peripheral blood samples: 43 ophthalmopathy, fewer than 85 hyperthyroidism and around 17 progressor patients.

The rearranged segments are TRBV5-5 and TRBJ2-1; TRBD2 aligns with 10 central bases. This receptor was identified in a woman aged 35-60 years with Graves disease. Donor details come from another sample of the same person, matched by shared clones. The sequences come from peripheral blood mononuclear cells (PBMCs), collected at new diagnosis, from a patient treated with antithyroid drugs. The nucleotide sequence is TGTGCCAGCAGCTTGGAAGCGGGGGGGTGGAATGAGCAGTTCTTC. It encodes CASSLEAGGWNEQFF.